This TCR beta chain derives from a study of T-cell memory formation after mild COVID-19. Study context: The TCR clusters were mostly specific to one donor.

This clonotype came up a few times. Antigen unknown. V gave up 7 bases and J gave up 3 bases, with 13 bases separating them. CDR3 length: 14 residues. TCRdb itself ran the 5' RACE reads through MiXCR, one entry per CDR3 protein. The sample yields approximately 300,000 distinct CDR3 sequences, about 15% seen once. The study's findings and limits: Pre-infection memory held some responding clones, suggesting pre-existing cross-reactive T cells responded.

The chain employs TRBV12-3 or TRBV12-4 and TRBJ2-1, with D possibly TRBD1 on 6 matching bases. The source material was PBMCs or a T cell subset sorted from them (not recorded which). The receptor comes from a man younger than 35 who had mild COVID-19 (a few samples of this study predate the infection). Cell type and time point are not known. The DNA of the CDR3 is TGTGCCAGCACCCGGGACACCATCTACAATGAGCAGTTCTTC. Encoded protein: CASTRDTIYNEQFF.